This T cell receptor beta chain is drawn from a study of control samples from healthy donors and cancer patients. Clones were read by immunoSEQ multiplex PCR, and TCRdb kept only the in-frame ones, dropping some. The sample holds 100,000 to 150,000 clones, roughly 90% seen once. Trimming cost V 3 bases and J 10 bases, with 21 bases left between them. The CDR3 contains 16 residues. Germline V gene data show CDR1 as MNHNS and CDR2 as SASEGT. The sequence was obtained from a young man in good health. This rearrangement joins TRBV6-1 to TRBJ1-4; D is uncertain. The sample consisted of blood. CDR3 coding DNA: TGTGCCAGCAGTGAGCCAGGCCCCGGGGAGTGGGGAAAACTGTTTTTT. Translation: CASSEPGPGEWGKLFF.